These 30 T cell receptor beta chains came from one sample sequenced in a study of T-cell memory formation after mild COVID-19. TCRdb redid the calling of the 5' RACE reads with MiXCR, one entry per CDR3 protein. The sample shows about 140,000 distinct CDR3 sequences, 14% of them seen only once. Sequencing input: PBMCs or a T cell subset sorted from them (not recorded which). The receptors come from an adult woman who had mild COVID-19 (a few samples of this study predate the infection). Cell type and time point are not known.

This clonotype was detected only a few times. This chain connects TRBV11-2 to TRBJ2-1; 9 bases map to TRBD1. The CDR3 sequence is 16 residues long. Looked up from germline, CDR1 is SGHAT and CDR2 is FQNNGV. J was trimmed by 7 bases and V by 4 bases; bases with no gene match: 11. CDR3 sequence (DNA): TGTGCCAGCAGCTGGGGAACAGGGGGCGTCTTTAATGAGCAGTTCTTC. Protein: CASSWGTGGVFNEQFF.

This clonotype was counted between two and nine times. The chain links TRBV27 to TRBJ2-7; D unclear. The V gene lost 3 bases and the J gene lost 1 base, with 7 bases spanning the gap. CDR1 and CDR2 from the germline V gene are MNHEY and SMNVEV (reference sequence). The CDR3 spans 13 residues. This CDR3 is CASSLTHSYEQYF. The DNA for the CDR3 is TGTGCCAGCAGTTTGACCCATTCCTACGAGCAGTACTTC.

In its sample, this clonotype was seen a few times. The chain recombines TRBV29-1 with TRBJ2-7, with 7 bases that match TRBD1. V was pared by 5 bases and J by 2 bases, with 6 bases of the junction left unmatched. The CDR3 has 13 amino acids. Germline CDR1 and CDR2: SQVTM and ANQGSEA. CDR3 sequence (DNA): TGCAGCGTTTTGGGGGACAGTACCTACGAGCAGTACTTC. It is translated as CSVLGDSTYEQYF.

This clonotype turned up a few times. The chain has TRBV10-3 and TRBJ2-7; D not certain. Germline V gene sequence: CDR1 ENHRY, CDR2 SYGVKD. The V and J ends lost 10 bases and 3 bases respectively, with 16 bases between them. The CDR3 runs 13 residues. The CDR3 reads CATIPNGNYEQYF. The CDR3, as DNA: TGTGCCACTATTCCCAATGGAAACTACGAGCAGTACTTC.

This clonotype has a count of ten or more. The chain carries TRBV11-2 and TRBJ2-5; 11 bases are a match to TRBD1. The CDR3 spans 16 residues. The germline CDR1 and CDR2 sequences are SGHAT and FQNNGV. The ends lost 4 bases at V and 5 bases at J; junction bases unmatched: 9. CDR3: CASSSTPGQGGETQYF. In DNA, the CDR3 is TGTGCCAGCAGCTCAACCCCGGGACAGGGGGGTGAGACCCAGTACTTC.

This clonotype was counted only a few times. The chain combines TRBV12-3 or TRBV12-4 with TRBJ1-1, with D possibly matching TRBD1 (5 bases). CDR3 length equals 14 residues. The chain's CDR3 is CAITGKSMNTEAFF. In DNA, the CDR3 is TGTGCGATAACAGGCAAGTCCATGAACACTGAAGCTTTCTTT.

As for this clonotype: Germline and junction disagree at one end, which may indicate a read error. The rearrangement uses TRBV9 and TRBJ1-5; possibly TRBD1 for D (6 bases). The CDR3 length is 15 residues. Germline V gene sequence: CDR1 SGDLS, CDR2 YYNGEE. The CDR3 DNA is TGTGCCAGCATCGTAGGGGGGGTAAGGGACCAGCCCCAGCATTTT. It is translated as CASIVGGVRDQPQHF.

The CDR3 sequence: CASSQDLAVGLEAFF. The CDR3 DNA is TGCGCCAGCAGCCAAGATCTCGCAGTAGGTTTAGAAGCTTTCTTT. The chain is built from TRBV4-1 and TRBJ1-1; no clear D. In germline, CDR1 is MGHRA, CDR2 YSYEKL. This CDR3 has 15 amino acids. V was cut by 0 bases and J by 8 bases, with 16 bases left in between.

This clonotype was counted a few times. The CDR3 spells CSAVSAGAVYEQYF. CDR3 DNA: TGCAGCGCTGTGTCGGCGGGGGCAGTCTACGAGCAGTACTTC. The chain employs TRBV29-1 and TRBJ2-7; a weak D match, TRBD2 (7 bases). Germline CDR1 is SQVTM and CDR2 is ANQGSEA. With 7 bases removed from V and 3 bases from J, the gap between germline ends came to 19 bases. The CDR3 loop spans 14 amino acids.

CDR3 amino acids: CASSLTANGEGEKLFF. CDR3 DNA: TGTGCCAGCAGTTTAACAGCGAACGGGGAGGGAGAAAAACTGTTTTTT. This chain links TRBV12-3 or TRBV12-4 with TRBJ1-4, with unresolved D. This CDR3 region has 16 residues. Trimming took off 2 bases at V and 8 bases at J, with 18 bases between the two ends.

The V and J genes are TRBV28 and TRBJ1-3; TRBD1 is a possible D gene (5 bases). CDR1 is MDHEN and CDR2 is SYDVKM in the germline V gene. The V and J ends lost 2 bases and 0 bases respectively, with 11 bases between them. The CDR3 is 16 residues long. CDR3 in DNA: TGTGCCAGCAGTTTACGCGGACATATCTCTGGAAACACCATATATTTT. Translation gives CASSLRGHISGNTIYF.

The chain couples TRBV11-2 to TRBJ2-2; 9 bases match TRBD2. The V gene's germline CDR1 is SGHAT and CDR2 FQNNGV. CDR3 size: 15 residues. V dropped 5 bases and J dropped 3; count of bases not matched to a gene: 4. DNA of the CDR3: TGTGCCAGCAGCCCTACTAGCGGGTACACCGGGGAGCTGTTTTTT. Its translation: CASSPTSGYTGELFF.

This clonotype has more than one count but fewer than ten. The CDR3 spells CASSMQGAEAFF. The CDR3 region has the DNA TGCGCCAGCAGCATGCAGGGCGCTGAAGCTTTCTTT. The chain links TRBV5-1 to TRBJ1-1, with D tentatively TRBD1 (5 bases). Germline V gene data show CDR1 as SGHRS and CDR2 as YFSETQ. The CDR3 extends over 12 amino acids. The ends were cut back, 4 bases at V and 6 bases at J, with 10 bases in the middle.

The chain carries TRBV9 and TRBJ2-7; TRBD1 matches 10 bases. The V gene's germline CDR1 is SGDLS and CDR2 YYNGEE. The CDR3 spans 14 residues. The V and J ends lost 1 base and 3 bases, in that order; junction bases with no gene match: 1. The CDR3 sequence is CASSVWDRGYEQYF. Here the CDR3 DNA reads TGTGCCAGCAGCGTATGGGACAGGGGCTACGAGCAGTACTTC.

CDR3: CASSWGPFRAEGSEQYF. The CDR3 region has the DNA TGTGCCAGCAGCTGGGGACCTTTTCGAGCGGAGGGGAGCGAGCAGTACTTC. The V and J genes are TRBV5-8 and TRBJ2-7; a possible D gene is TRBD2 (6 bases). V lost 3 bases and J 6 bases, leaving 25 bases between the germline ends. The CDR3 spans 17 residues. Germline CDR1 and CDR2: SGHTS and YDEGEE. The whole variable domain, remainder taken from reference TRBV5-8 and TRBJ2-7, is EAGVTQSPTHLIKTRGQQATLRCSPISGHTSVYWYQQALGLGLQFLLWYDEGEERNRGNFPPRFSGRQFPNYSSELNVNALELEDSALYLCASSWGPFRAEGSEQYFGPGTRLTVT.

The count of this clonotype is one. The rearrangement joins TRBV7-2 to TRBJ2-7; 7 nucleotides line up with TRBD1. The V and J ends lost 2 bases and 1 base, in that order; junction bases with no gene match: 5. This CDR3 comprises 15 residues. Germline-derived CDR1 and CDR2 are SGHTA and FQGNSA. Here the CDR3 reads CASSLYRDSSYEQYF. Here the CDR3 DNA reads TGTGCCAGCAGCTTATACCGGGACAGTTCCTACGAGCAGTACTTC. Full variable domain (outside the CDR3, taken from reference TRBV7-2 and TRBJ2-7): GAGVSQSPSNKVTEKGKDVELRCDPISGHTALYWYRQSLGQGLEFLIYFQGNSAPDKSGLPSDRFSAERTGGSVSTLTIQRTQQEDSAVYLCASSLYRDSSYEQYFGPGTRLTVT.

The genes are TRBV12-3 or TRBV12-4 and TRBJ1-2, with a tentative D call TRBD1 (6 bases). This CDR3 region has 16 residues. Trimming shortened V by 5 bases and J by 1 base, and 17 bases separated the two germline ends. CDR3 in amino acids: CASSIKGTILNYGYTF. The CDR3 DNA reads TGTGCCAGCAGTATTAAGGGGACAATCCTTAACTATGGCTACACCTTC.

In this sample, this clonotype turned up a few times. The chain uses TRBV19 and TRBJ1-5; no reliable D call. The V and J ends lost 0 bases and 2 bases respectively, with 11 bases between them. Germline CDR1 and CDR2: LNHDA and SQIVND (reference sequence). There are 16 residues in the CDR3. CDR3 nucleotides: TGTGCCAGTAGTATAGATCTATTGGGAGGCAATCAGCCCCAGCATTTT. The encoded protein is CASSIDLLGGNQPQHF.

The chain carries TRBV7-8 and TRBJ1-5, with unresolved D. The germline gives CDR1 SGHVS, CDR2 FQNEAQ. The CDR3 runs 15 residues. Trimming took 4 bases from V and 2 from J, leaving 12 bases between them. The CDR3 DNA is TGTGCCAGCAGCTCACTTACCGGAGGCAATCAGCCCCAGCATTTT. The encoded protein is CASSSLTGGNQPQHF. Full variable domain (rest looked up from reference TRBV7-8 and TRBJ1-5): GAGVSQSPRYKVAKRGQDVALRCDPISGHVSLFWYQQALGQGPEFLTYFQNEAQLDKSGLPSDRFFAERPEGSVSTLKIQRTQQEDSAVYLCASSSLTGGNQPQHFGDGTRLSIL.

This clonotype turned up a few times. The CDR3 sequence: CASSSTGGYNEQFF. The CDR3 DNA is TGTGCCAGCAGCTCTACAGGGGGATACAATGAGCAGTTCTTC. This chain links TRBV6-5 with TRBJ2-1, with 8 bases that match TRBD1. V was clipped by 6 bases and J by 4 bases; unmatched bases: 5. The CDR3 runs 14 residues. Germline loops: CDR1 MNHEY, CDR2 SVGAGI.

The table lists this clonotype with a few counts. In DNA form, the CDR3 reads TGTGCCAGCAGCCCCGCCGAGGGGGAGCAGTACTTC. Protein sequence: CASSPAEGEQYF. The chain links TRBV7-9 to TRBJ2-7, with D perhaps matching TRBD1 or TRBD2 (5 bases each). The ends were cut back, 5 bases at V and 7 bases at J, with 12 bases in the middle. Germline CDR1 reads SEHNR; CDR2 reads FQNEAQ (reference sequence). The CDR3 loop spans 12 amino acids.

This clonotype was observed a handful of times. The genes are TRBV5-1 and TRBJ1-1; D not certain. CDR3 length equals 13 residues. Trimming removed 0 bases from V and 3 bases from J, with 6 bases in between. Germline V gives CDR1 SGHRS, CDR2 YFSETQ. The CDR3 DNA follows: TGCGCCAGCAGCTTGGCCGGGGACACTGAAGCTTTCTTT. This translates into CASSLAGDTEAFF.

This clonotype appeared a few times. The chain is built from TRBV5-4 and TRBJ2-7; a weak D match, TRBD2 (6 bases). Between the trimmed V and J ends, which lost 0 bases and 4 bases, there was a span of 14 bases. Looked up from germline, CDR1 is SGHNT and CDR2 is YYREEE (reference sequence). The CDR3 has 15 residues. The CDR3 region is CASSLVSGGGYEQYF. Here the CDR3 DNA reads TGTGCCAGCAGCTTGGTATCAGGTGGAGGGTACGAGCAGTACTTC.

In the case of this clonotype: A read error may account for a junction end that differs from germline. The V call is TRBV6-1, the J call TRBJ1-5; D may be TRBD1 (5 bases). This CDR3 region has 15 residues. Germline V gene data show CDR1 as MNHNS and CDR2 as SASEGT. Written as DNA, the CDR3 is TGCGCCAGCAGTGAAGCGCCCAGGGCGGATCAGCCCCAGCATTTT. This codes for CASSEAPRADQPQHF.

This clonotype was observed a few times. V gene TRBV12-3 or TRBV12-4 combines with J gene TRBJ2-3; D gene uncertain. Trimming stripped 8 bases from V and 6 bases from J, with 15 bases between. This CDR3 comprises 13 residues. Written as DNA, the CDR3 is TGTGCCAGCTTAGGGCCCGCCCTGGATACGCAGTATTTT. Its translation: CASLGPALDTQYF.

This clonotype has just a few counts. This chain connects TRBV4-2 to TRBJ1-3; 7 bases match TRBD1. CDR3 length: 15 amino acids. Losses at the gene ends were 3 bases for V and 4 bases for J; bases not matched to a gene: 6. Germline assignment: CDR1 LGHNA and CDR2 YNFKEQ. This chain's CDR3 is CASSQEQGSGNTIYF. CDR3 bases: TGTGCCAGCAGCCAGGAACAGGGGTCAGGAAACACCATATATTTT.

Here the CDR3 DNA reads TGTGCCAGCAGTTTGCGAGACGTTTCCTACGAGCAGTACTTC. As protein: CASSLRDVSYEQYF. The rearrangement uses TRBV27 and TRBJ2-7; D remains ambiguous. The V gene lost 3 bases and the J gene lost 1 base, with 10 bases spanning the gap. The CDR3 spans 14 residues. CDR1 and CDR2 from the germline V gene are MNHEY and SMNVEV (reference sequence).

This clonotype was recorded at least ten times. The gene calls are TRBV5-5 and TRBJ2-7, with a weak D call TRBD1 (6 bases). Germline V gene lookup returns CDR1 SGHKS and CDR2 YYEKEE (reference sequence). V lost 4 bases and J lost 0, with 14 bases in between. The CDR3 sequence is 15 residues long. This CDR3 reads CASSITTGLSYEQYF. The CDR3 region has the DNA TGTGCCAGCAGCATCACGACAGGTCTCTCCTACGAGCAGTACTTC.

This clonotype showed up many times. This chain uses TRBV4-1 with TRBJ1-5; the D gene is possibly TRBD1 (5 bases). Trimming pared 0 bases from V and 7 bases from J, leaving 19 bases between. Germline V gene data show CDR1 as MGHRA and CDR2 as YSYEKL. This CDR3 spans 17 amino acids. The CDR3 spells CASSQESAARGGQPQHF. The CDR3 coding sequence is TGCGCCAGCAGCCAAGAATCGGCGGCCCGGGGCGGGCAGCCCCAGCATTTT.

This chain joins TRBV30 and TRBJ2-1; D possibly uses TRBD1 or TRBD2 (5 bases each). This CDR3 spans 16 amino acids. V was pared by 5 bases and J by 2 bases, with 19 bases between. Germline V CDR1 and CDR2: GTSNPN, SVGIG (reference sequence). CDR3 DNA sequence: TGTGCCTGGGGGACCTCGGGAATAGCAACCTACAATGAGCAGTTCTTC. Translation gives CAWGTSGIATYNEQFF.